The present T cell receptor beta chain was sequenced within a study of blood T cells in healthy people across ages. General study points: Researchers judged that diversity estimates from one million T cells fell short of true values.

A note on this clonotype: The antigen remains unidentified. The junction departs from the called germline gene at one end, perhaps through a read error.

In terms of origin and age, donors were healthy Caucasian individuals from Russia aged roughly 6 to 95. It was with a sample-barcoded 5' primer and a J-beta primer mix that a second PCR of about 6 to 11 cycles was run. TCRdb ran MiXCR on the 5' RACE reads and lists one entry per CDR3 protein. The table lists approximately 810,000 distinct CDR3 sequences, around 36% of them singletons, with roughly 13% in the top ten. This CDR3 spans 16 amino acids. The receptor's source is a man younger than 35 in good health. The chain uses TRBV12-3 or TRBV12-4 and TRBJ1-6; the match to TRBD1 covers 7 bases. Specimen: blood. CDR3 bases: TGTGACAGCAGCCGGGGTCGTACAGGGGAAGGTTCACCCCTCCACTTT. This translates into CDSSRGRTGEGSPLHF.